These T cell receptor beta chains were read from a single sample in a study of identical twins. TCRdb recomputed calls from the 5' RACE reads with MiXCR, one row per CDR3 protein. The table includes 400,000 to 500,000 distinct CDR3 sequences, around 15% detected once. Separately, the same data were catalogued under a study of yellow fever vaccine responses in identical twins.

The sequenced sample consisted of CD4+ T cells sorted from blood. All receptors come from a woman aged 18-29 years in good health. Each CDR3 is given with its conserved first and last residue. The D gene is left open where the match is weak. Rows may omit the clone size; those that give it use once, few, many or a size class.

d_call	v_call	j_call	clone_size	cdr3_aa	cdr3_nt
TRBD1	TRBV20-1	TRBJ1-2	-	CSATDRGKYGYTF	TGCAGTGCGACCGACAGGGGGAAGTATGGCTACACCTTC
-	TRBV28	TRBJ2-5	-	CASSFPTGERGDQETQYF	TGTGCCAGCAGTTTTCCCACCGGAGAAAGGGGGGATCAAGAGACCCAGTACTTC
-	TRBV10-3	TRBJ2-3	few	CAISVKDGVEPSTDTQYF	TGTGCCATCAGTGTAAAGGATGGAGTGGAGCCGAGCACAGATACGCAGTATTTT
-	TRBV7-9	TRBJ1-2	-	CASSLAGGYGYTF	TGTGCCAGCAGCTTAGCTGGAGGTTATGGCTACACCTTC
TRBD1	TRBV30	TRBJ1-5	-	CAWNKGTGEQPQHF	TGTGCCTGGAATAAGGGGACAGGGGAACAGCCCCAGCATTTT
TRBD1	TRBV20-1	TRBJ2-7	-	CSAPGQGGYEQYF	TGCAGTGCTCCGGGACAGGGTGGCTACGAGCAGTACTTC
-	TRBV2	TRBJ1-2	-	CASSVRGYGYTF	TGTGCCAGCAGTGTTCGTGGATATGGCTACACCTTC
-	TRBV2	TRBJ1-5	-	CASSEAQRGQPQHF	TGTGCCAGCAGTGAGGCCCAGAGAGGTCAGCCCCAGCATTTT
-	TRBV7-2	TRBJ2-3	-	CASSSRGPLVTDTQYF	TGTGCCAGCAGCTCGCGGGGGCCGTTGGTTACAGATACGCAGTATTTT
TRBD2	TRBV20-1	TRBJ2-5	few	CSASSGTSGGEYQETQYF	TGCAGTGCTAGTTCAGGGACTAGCGGGGGGGAGTACCAAGAGACCCAGTACTTC
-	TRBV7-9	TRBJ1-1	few	CASSFGRAWTEAFF	TGTGCCAGCAGCTTTGGGCGTGCATGGACTGAAGCTTTCTTT
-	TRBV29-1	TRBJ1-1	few	CSVEGESGNTEAFF	TGCAGCGTTGAGGGTGAGTCAGGGAACACTGAAGCTTTCTTT
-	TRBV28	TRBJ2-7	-	CASSGPATYEQYF	TGTGCCAGCAGTGGTCCAGCGACTTACGAGCAGTACTTC
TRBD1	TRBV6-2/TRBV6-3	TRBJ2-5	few	CASSEIRGSLRETQYF	TGTGCCAGCAGTGAGATCAGGGGGAGTTTGAGAGAGACCCAGTACTTC
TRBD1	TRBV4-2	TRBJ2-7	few	CASSLRQGGREQYF	TGTGCCAGCAGCCTCAGACAGGGGGGAAGAGAGCAGTACTTC
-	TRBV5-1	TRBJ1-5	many	CASSLSPNQPQHF	TGCGCCAGCAGCTTGAGCCCTAATCAGCCCCAGCATTTT
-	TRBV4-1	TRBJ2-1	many	CASSQVDLIAYNEQFF	TGCGCCAGCAGCCAAGTCGATCTCATCGCCTACAATGAGCAGTTCTTC
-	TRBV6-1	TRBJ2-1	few	CASSEEVLGLYNEQFF	TGTGCCAGCAGTGAAGAAGTATTGGGCCTCTACAATGAGCAGTTCTTC
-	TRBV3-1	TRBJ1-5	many	CASSQGVTEQPQHF	TGTGCCAGCAGCCAAGGGGTGACGGAACAGCCCCAGCATTTT
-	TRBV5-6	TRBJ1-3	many	CASSLPGLSGNTIYF	TGTGCCAGCAGCTTGCCTGGGCTTTCTGGAAACACCATATATTTT
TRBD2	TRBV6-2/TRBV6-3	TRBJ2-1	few	CATEVSGKKNEQFF	TGTGCCACGGAGGTAAGCGGGAAGAAGAATGAGCAGTTCTTC
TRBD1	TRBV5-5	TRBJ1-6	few	CASSYNRGLSDSLHF	TGTGCCAGCAGCTACAACAGGGGGCTGAGTGATTCCCTCCACTTT
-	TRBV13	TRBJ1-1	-	CASSLVHGPEAFF	TGTGCCAGCAGCTTAGTTCACGGGCCTGAAGCTTTCTTT
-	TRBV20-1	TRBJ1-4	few	CSARGGSSATNEKLFF	TGCAGTGCTAGAGGTGGTAGCAGCGCAACTAATGAAAAACTGTTTTTT
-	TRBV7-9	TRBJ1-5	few	CASSSSLSHSNQPQHF	TGTGCCAGCAGCTCGTCCCTTAGTCATAGCAATCAGCCCCAGCATTTT
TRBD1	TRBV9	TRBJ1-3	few	CASSSSGQPKAIYF	TGTGCCAGCAGCTCATCGGGACAGCCAAAGGCCATATATTTT
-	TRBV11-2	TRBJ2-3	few	CASSLVLENTDTQYF	TGTGCCAGCAGCTTAGTCCTGGAAAACACAGATACGCAGTATTTT
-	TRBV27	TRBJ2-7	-	CASSLKQGYEQYF	TGTGCCAGCAGTTTAAAACAGGGTTACGAGCAGTACTTC
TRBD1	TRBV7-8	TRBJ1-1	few	CASSFRDRGLMNTEAFF	TGTGCCAGCAGCTTCCGGGACAGGGGCCTTATGAACACTGAAGCTTTCTTT
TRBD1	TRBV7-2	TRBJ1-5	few	CASSIRTGINQPQHF	TGTGCCAGCAGCATAAGGACAGGGATCAATCAGCCCCAGCATTTT
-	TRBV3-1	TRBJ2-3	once	CASTREVPWSDTQYF	TGTGCCAGCACCCGCGAGGTGCCATGGTCAGATACGCAGTATTTT
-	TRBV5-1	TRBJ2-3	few	CASSPGAYPSTDTQYF	TGCGCCAGCAGCCCCGGGGCGTACCCTAGCACAGATACGCAGTATTTT
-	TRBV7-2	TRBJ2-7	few	CASSLPTGTLYEQYF	TGTGCCAGCAGTCTCCCGACGGGTACACTTTACGAGCAGTACTTC
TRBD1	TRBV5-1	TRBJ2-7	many	CASSLRTGSGSLEQYF	TGCGCCAGCAGCCTCCGGACAGGGTCAGGATCCCTCGAGCAGTACTTC
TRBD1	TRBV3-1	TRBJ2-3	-	CASSQVSAGQGAFGGPTDTQYF	TGTGCCAGCAGCCAAGTTTCCGCCGGACAGGGGGCTTTTGGGGGACCCACAGATACGCAGTATTTT
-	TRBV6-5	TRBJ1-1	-	CASSYDGASEAFF	TGTGCCAGCAGTTACGACGGGGCGTCTGAAGCTTTCTTT
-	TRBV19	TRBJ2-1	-	CASSISVNEQFF	TGTGCCAGTAGTATTTCCGTCAATGAGCAGTTCTTC
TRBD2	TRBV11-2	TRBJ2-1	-	CASSSPSSGKDSYNEQFF	TGTGCCAGCAGCTCTCCGAGCAGCGGGAAAGACTCCTACAATGAGCAGTTCTTC
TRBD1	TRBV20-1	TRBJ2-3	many	CSARGDRGFTDTQYF	TGCAGTGCCCGCGGCGACAGGGGGTTTACAGATACGCAGTATTTT
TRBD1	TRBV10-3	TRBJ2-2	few	CAISPGQGRNTGELFF	TGTGCCATCAGCCCCGGACAGGGGAGGAACACCGGGGAGCTGTTTTTT
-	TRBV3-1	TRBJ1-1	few	CASSRPGENTEAFF	TGTGCCAGCAGCCGGCCGGGGGAGAACACTGAAGCTTTCTTT
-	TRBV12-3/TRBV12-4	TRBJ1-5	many	CASSPFGGSNQPQHF	TGTGCCAGCAGTCCATTTGGGGGCTCCAATCAGCCCCAGCATTTT
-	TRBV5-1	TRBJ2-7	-	CASSTPGPAVEQYF	TGCGCCAGCAGTACGCCGGGACCCGCCGTTGAGCAGTACTTC
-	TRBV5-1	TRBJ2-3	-	CASSLELTSTDTQYF	TGCGCCAGCAGCCTGGAACTAACTAGCACAGATACGCAGTATTTT
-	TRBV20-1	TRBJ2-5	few	CSARDYQETQYF	TGCAGTGCTAGGGACTACCAAGAGACCCAGTACTTC
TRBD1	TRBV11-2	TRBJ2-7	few	CASSTKGTGYHLPTYEQYF	TGTGCCAGCAGCACCAAAGGGACAGGGTACCACCTACCTACCTACGAGCAGTACTTC
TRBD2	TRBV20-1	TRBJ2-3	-	CSALAGMMDTQYF	TGCAGTGCACTAGCGGGAATGATGGATACGCAGTATTTT
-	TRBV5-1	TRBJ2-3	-	CASSRSTGLDTQYF	TGCGCCAGCAGCCGTTCCACAGGGTTAGATACGCAGTATTTT
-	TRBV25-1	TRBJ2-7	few	CASSGPSGPHYEQYF	TGTGCCAGCAGTGGTCCCTCCGGGCCACACTACGAGCAGTACTTC
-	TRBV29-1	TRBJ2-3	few	CSVEPTTSSTDTQYF	TGCAGCGTTGAACCGACTACTTCTAGCACAGATACGCAGTATTTT
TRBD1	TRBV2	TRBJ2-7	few	CASSRTGGIHEQYF	TGTGCCAGCAGTCGCACAGGGGGCATCCACGAGCAGTACTTC